In its sample, the clone carrying this T cell receptor (beta chain) was seen a few times. Its matching antigen is unknown. Germline lookup yields CDR1 LGHNT and CDR2 FRNRAP. The J segment lost 2 bases and the V segment lost 2 bases, leaving 11 bases of the junction unmatched. The CDR3 runs to 18 residues. This record comes from a study of T cell repertoires in cytomegalovirus infection. TCRdb re-called the reads through MiXCR, storing one row per CDR3 protein. Counted here are roughly 990,000 distinct CDR3 sequences, around 31% occurring once; the ten biggest clones make up over 12%. This material consisted of cultured CD8+ T cells from PBMCs, taken from culture after CMV antigen stimulation. The TCR comes from a human donor in good health (CMV status not recorded). Some clones in this sample may be carry-over from other donors' samples. The J gene is TRBJ2-2, the V gene TRBV12-5; 7 nucleotides match TRBD2. The CDR3 DNA reads TGTGCTAGTGGTTTGCCATCGTACGGGGAGGGAAACACCGGGGAGCTGTTTTTT. Protein product: CASGLPSYGEGNTGELFF.